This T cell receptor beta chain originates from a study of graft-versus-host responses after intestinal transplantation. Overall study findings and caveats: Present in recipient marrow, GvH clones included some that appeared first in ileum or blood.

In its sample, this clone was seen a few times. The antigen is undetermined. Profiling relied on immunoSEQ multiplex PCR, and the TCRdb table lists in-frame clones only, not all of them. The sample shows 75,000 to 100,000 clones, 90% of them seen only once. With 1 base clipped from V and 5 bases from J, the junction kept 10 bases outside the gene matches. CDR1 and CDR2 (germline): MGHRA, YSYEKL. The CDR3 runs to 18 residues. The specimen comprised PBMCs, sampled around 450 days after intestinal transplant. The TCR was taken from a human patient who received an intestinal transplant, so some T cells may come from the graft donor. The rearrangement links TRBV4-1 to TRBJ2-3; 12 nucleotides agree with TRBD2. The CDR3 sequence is CASSQVGLAGGRGDTQYF. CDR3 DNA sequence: TGCGCCAGCAGCCAAGTTGGGCTAGCGGGGGGGCGGGGAGATACGCAGTATTTT.